This T cell receptor beta chain was sequenced for a study of CD8 T cells in Susac syndrome (dated 2019 in TCRdb). With respect to the entire study: Whether CD8+ T cell activation and differentiation in Susac syndrome was antigen driven was tested using repertoire sequencing. The study compared CD8+ T cell repertoire clonality among around 11 healthy donors, around 14 Susac syndrome patients and some 16 multiple sclerosis patients. The study at large found these results: The number of individuals in the TCR sequencing and HLA analysis was acknowledged as relatively small.

CDR1 and CDR2, looked up from the germline V gene, are MNHNS and SASEGT. Measured from the cysteine to the phenylalanine, the CDR3 is 14 residues long. Only the CDR3 DNA stays, 42 bases, in frame from base 1. Here V drops 7 bases and J drops 2 bases, and the junction holds 5 bases not matched to any gene. RNA was extracted using the RNeasy kit, and 0.5 to 1 microgram was reverse transcribed with random hexamers. TCR beta CDR3 regions were amplified with the immunoSEQ multiplex PCR assay covering 54 Vbeta and 13 Jbeta segments. Bias from PCR amplification was corrected by using a synthetic template baseline for primer optimization and for computational correction. For the original study's pipeline: Only productive sequences were kept, with reads annotated to V, D and J genes according to IMGT and analyzed in immunoSEQ Analyzer. Clonality was computed as one minus Shannon entropy normalized by log2 of the number of productive unique sequences. For each patient and control, public and private clones were evaluated within the 100 most prevalent clones. Clones were defined as Susac-specific when absent from the healthy and MS cohorts, from about 1,100 published viral clones and from other ImmuneACCESS disease sequences. TCRdb trimmed public reads at Q25 via fastp, called clones via MiXCR and kept in-frame beta chains. Entries are consolidated by CDR3 protein sequence, retaining the most common genes and DNA. The authors' filters were not applied to this entry. The sample table contains 250,000 to 300,000 distinct CDR3 sequences; only one count was recorded for around 83% of them. In total, the top ten clones hold about 0.11% of the sample.

This clonotype was seen only a few times. What antigen it recognizes has not been identified. Per-nucleotide qualities are absent, and no much larger clonotype sits a single base away. Peripheral blood CD8+ and CD4+ T cells from healthy donors, Susac syndrome patients and multiple sclerosis patients were profiled using high-throughput TCR beta sequencing. The multiple sclerosis controls were treatment-naive patients whose relapsing-remitting disease, either stable or active, fulfilled the revised McDonald criteria. Bulk CD8+ and CD4+ T cells were purified magnetically by negative isolation, whereas CD8+ TEMRA cells were enriched by FACS. Blood was collected in EDTA tubes and processed within 24 hours, with PBMCs isolated through density gradient centrifugation. PBMCs intended for TCR sequencing were frozen in liquid nitrogen and were later thawed in a 37 degrees C water bath. The sorted or isolated CD4+, CD8+ and CD8+ TEMRA cells had a purity of 90% or higher.

Input material: CD8+ T cells from PBMCs. The rearrangement joined TRBV6-1 to TRBJ2-3; 8 middle bases align to TRBD2. This TCR was recovered from a human donor with multiple sclerosis. The CDR3 has the sequence CASTWTSTTDTQYF. The DNA is TGTGCCAGCACCTGGACTAGCACCACAGATACGCAGTATTTT.